A single sample is the source of the 21 T cell receptor beta chains below, sequenced in a study of blood T cell repertoires in COVID-19. The assay was immunoSEQ multiplex PCR, and TCRdb's table has in-frame clones only and misses some. The sample shows roughly 68,000 clones, 70% to 90% of them seen only once. The sequencing sample was made of PBMCs or T cells enriched from blood (not recorded which). The receptors originated from a woman aged 40 to 49 who had recovered from COVID-19.

The V call is TRBV19, the J call TRBJ1-6, with 8 bases aligning to TRBD1. This CDR3 comprises 14 residues. Germline values: CDR1 LNHDA, CDR2 SQIVND (reference sequence). Trimming took 10 bases from V and 5 from J; bases not matched to a gene: 7. CDR3 protein: CATNRGSDNSPLHF. CDR3 bases: TGTGCCACCAACAGGGGGTCTGATAATTCACCCCTCCACTTT.

This clone showed up just a few times. V usage is TRBV9 and J usage is TRBJ1-2; 8 bases are a match to TRBD1. Germline CDR1 SGDLS, CDR2 YYNGEE. This CDR3 comprises 16 residues. Losses at the gene ends were 3 bases for V and 6 bases for J; bases not matched to a gene: 13. The DNA for the CDR3 is TGTGCCAGCAGCGAAACCTTCCGAGGACAGGGTGATGGCTACACCTTC. It translates to CASSETFRGQGDGYTF.

V usage is TRBV6-5 and J usage is TRBJ2-5, with 7 bases that match TRBD1. The germline CDR1 and CDR2 sequences are MNHEY and SVGAGI. V shed 7 bases and J 1 base; nucleotides not matched to a gene: 6. This CDR3 spans 14 amino acids. The CDR3 DNA reads TGTGCCAGCATAGACAGGGCGCGCCAAGAGACCCAGTACTTC. This codes for CASIDRARQETQYF.

The genes are TRBV3-1 (or the pseudogene TRBV3-2) and TRBJ2-1; no firm D call. Germline lookup yields CDR1 LGHDT and CDR2 YNNKEL (reference sequence). V was cut by 8 bases and J by 6 bases, with 17 bases left in between. The CDR3 totals 14 residues. DNA of the CDR3: TGTGCCAGCCGATACACGGGTCTCTCCAATGAGCAGTTCTTC. The encoded protein is CASRYTGLSNEQFF.

The chain links TRBV9 to TRBJ2-7; 8 bases agree with TRBD1. The germline gives CDR1 SGDLS, CDR2 YYNGEE. The V gene end was trimmed by 0 bases and the J gene end by 6 bases; junction bases not matched to a gene: 8. The CDR3 consists of 15 residues. The CDR3 region has the DNA TGTGCCAGCAGCGTAGCAGGGGGCTTCCGGGGCGAGCAGTACTTC. This sequence encodes CASSVAGGFRGEQYF. The variable domain in full, with the rest retrieved from reference TRBV9 and TRBJ2-7, is DSGVTQTPKHLITATGQRVTLRCSPRSGDLSVYWYQQSLDQGLQFLIQYYNGEERAKGNILERFSAQQFPDLHSELNLSSLELGDSALYFCASSVAGGFRGEQYFGPGTRLTVT.

The rearrangement links TRBV5-6 to TRBJ1-1, with D perhaps matching TRBD1 (5 bases). CDR1 and CDR2 from the germline V gene are SGHDT and YYEEEE. Deletions cut 2 bases from V and 1 base from J, with 12 bases between. This CDR3 is built from 15 residues. The chain's CDR3 is CASSFVDSSNTEAFF. The CDR3 DNA is TGTGCCAGCAGCTTTGTCGACAGCTCGAACACTGAAGCTTTCTTT. Using reference TRBV5-6 and TRBJ1-1 for the parts outside the CDR3, the full variable domain is DAGVTQSPTHLIKTRGQQVTLRCSPKSGHDTVSWYQQALGQGPQFIFQYYEEEERQRGNFPDRFSGHQFPNYSSELNVNALLLGDSALYLCASSFVDSSNTEAFFGQGTRLTVV.

The genes are TRBV5-1 and TRBJ2-7; 7 nucleotides line up with TRBD1. There are 15 residues in the CDR3. CDR1 SGHRS and CDR2 YFSETQ come from the germline V gene. V lost 0 bases to trimming and J lost 5 bases; unmatched junction nucleotides: 8. Here the CDR3 DNA reads TGCGCCAGCAGCTTGGCAGGGGGTCCCCGGGACGAGCAGTACTTC. Translation gives CASSLAGGPRDEQYF.

This sequence joins TRBV28 and TRBJ2-7, with D possibly matching TRBD2 (7 bases). The CDR3 spans 16 residues. Per the germline V gene, CDR1 is MDHEN and CDR2 is SYDVKM. V was clipped by 4 bases and J by 3 bases, with 19 bases between them. The CDR3 DNA sequence: TGTGCCAGCAGTTCGCCCGAAGGGGGGGACCTCTACGAGCAGTACTTC. It yields the protein CASSSPEGGDLYEQYF.

This chain joins TRBV6-5 and TRBJ1-6; possible D gene TRBD1, 6 bases. V was cut by 0 bases and J by 7 bases, with 10 bases left in between. Germline CDR1 reads MNHEY; CDR2 reads SVGAGI. This CDR3 region has 15 residues. CDR3 nucleotides: TGTGCCAGCAGTTACTCAGAGACAGGAAATTCACCCCTCCACTTT. Residues: CASSYSETGNSPLHF.

This clone occurred once. The J gene is TRBJ1-5, the V gene TRBV25-1; TRBD1 agrees at 7 bases. Germline V lookup: CDR1 MGHDK, CDR2 SYGVNS. V shed 2 bases, J shed 4 bases, and the junction held 2 bases outside the gene matches. The CDR3 loop spans 14 amino acids. The CDR3 region has the DNA TGTGCCAGCAGTGAAGGCAGGGGGAATCAGCCCCAGCATTTT. Translating it yields CASSEGRGNQPQHF.

The chain has TRBV18 and TRBJ2-2, with 8 nucleotides matching TRBD2. Germline values: CDR1 KGHSH, CDR2 LQKENI. V gave up 2 bases and J gave up 5 bases; unmatched junction bases: 10. The CDR3 has 17 residues. The CDR3 DNA is TGTGCCAGCTCACCAAGGCCGCGGGGGGCGATGACCGGGGAGCTGTTTTTT. Its protein is CASSPRPRGAMTGELFF.

The rearrangement joins TRBV3-1 (or the pseudogene TRBV3-2) to TRBJ1-2; no firm D call. Germline V gene lookup returns CDR1 LGHDT and CDR2 YNNKEL (reference sequence). The CDR3 spans 15 residues. V dropped 4 bases and J dropped 4 bases, with 16 bases sitting between them. Here the CDR3 DNA reads TGTGCCAGCAGCCCTTTTCCCGCCAGTACCTATGGCTACACCTTC. It yields the protein CASSPFPASTYGYTF.

This chain connects TRBV2 to TRBJ2-1, with no clear D. Germline V gives CDR1 SNHLY, CDR2 FYNNEI. There are 12 residues in the CDR3. V was cut by 4 bases and J by 10 bases, with 11 bases left in between. The CDR3 DNA is TGTGCCAGCAGTGCTTTAGCCCCCGAGCAGTTCTTC. It codes for CASSALAPEQFF.

This chain joins TRBV6-1 and TRBJ2-7, with D uncertain. The CDR3 consists of 13 residues. The germline CDR1 and CDR2 sequences are MNHNS and SASEGT. The V gene lost 1 base and the J gene lost 3 bases, with 7 bases spanning the gap. The CDR3 region is CASSEGQIYEQYF. The CDR3 DNA sequence: TGTGCCAGCAGTGAAGGTCAGATCTACGAGCAGTACTTC.

The J gene is TRBJ2-1, the V gene TRBV7-2; weak D call: TRBD2 (5 bases). The CDR3 covers 13 residues. From germline, CDR1 is SGHTA and CDR2 FQGNSA. Trimming removed 3 bases from V and 8 bases from J, with 11 bases in between. The CDR3 sequence: CASSFLGSYEQFF. Written as DNA, the CDR3 is TGTGCCAGCAGCTTCCTTGGGAGCTATGAGCAGTTCTTC.

The genes are TRBV7-3 and TRBJ2-3; maybe TRBD2 (7 bases). The CDR3 is made up of 13 amino acids. Trimming took 4 bases from V and 5 from J, leaving 10 bases between them. The germline CDR1 and CDR2 sequences are SGHTA and FQGTGA. The CDR3 is CASSWGGQDTQYF. The CDR3 nucleotides read TGTGCCAGCAGCTGGGGGGGCCAAGATACGCAGTATTTT.

This chain uses TRBV3-1 (or the pseudogene TRBV3-2) with TRBJ1-6, with D uncertain. The CDR3 loop spans 15 amino acids. The germline CDR1 and CDR2 sequences are LGHDT and YNNKEL (reference sequence). Trimming pared 4 bases from V and 2 bases from J, leaving 9 bases between. The DNA for the CDR3 is TGTGCCAGCAGCCCCCGCGGGGCCTATAATTCACCCCTCCACTTT. It codes for CASSPRGAYNSPLHF.

With regard to this clone: The junction does not match germline at one end; this may be a read error. The chain combines TRBV29-1 with TRBJ2-3; tentatively, D is TRBD2 (6 bases). The CDR3 spans 14 residues. Germline CDR1 SQVTM, CDR2 ANQGSEA. As DNA, the CDR3 is TGCACCGTTACAGTGGGGGGTAGCACAGATACGCAGTATTTT. It encodes CTVTVGGSTDTQYF.

The rearrangement joins TRBV9 to TRBJ2-5; tentative D call: TRBD2 (6 bases). Trimming took off 4 bases at V and 2 bases at J, with 12 bases between the two ends. Germline values: CDR1 SGDLS, CDR2 YYNGEE. There are 14 residues in the CDR3. CDR3 nucleotides: TGTGCCAGCAGCTCGGGGGTTGGGCAAGAGACCCAGTACTTC. This gives the protein CASSSGVGQETQYF.

The rearrangement links TRBV24-1 to TRBJ2-1; 11 nucleotides line up with TRBD1. Germline V gene lookup returns CDR1 KGHDR and CDR2 SFDVKD. The CDR3 spans 13 residues. J gave up 6 bases and V 9 bases, and 3 bases lay outside the gene matches. In nucleotides, the CDR3 is TGTGCCACCGGGACAGGGGGTTCCAATGAGCAGTTCTTC. This gives the protein CATGTGGSNEQFF.

This sequence joins TRBV10-2 and TRBJ1-1; 7 bases are shared with TRBD1. CDR3 length: 14 amino acids. CDR1 is WSHSY, CDR2 SAAADI, per germline. After removal of 6 bases from V and 7 bases from J, the junction contained 11 bases not matched to a gene. The CDR3 here is CASRLVRGQGEAFF. The CDR3 DNA reads as TGCGCCAGCAGGCTCGTGAGGGGGCAGGGTGAAGCTTTCTTT.